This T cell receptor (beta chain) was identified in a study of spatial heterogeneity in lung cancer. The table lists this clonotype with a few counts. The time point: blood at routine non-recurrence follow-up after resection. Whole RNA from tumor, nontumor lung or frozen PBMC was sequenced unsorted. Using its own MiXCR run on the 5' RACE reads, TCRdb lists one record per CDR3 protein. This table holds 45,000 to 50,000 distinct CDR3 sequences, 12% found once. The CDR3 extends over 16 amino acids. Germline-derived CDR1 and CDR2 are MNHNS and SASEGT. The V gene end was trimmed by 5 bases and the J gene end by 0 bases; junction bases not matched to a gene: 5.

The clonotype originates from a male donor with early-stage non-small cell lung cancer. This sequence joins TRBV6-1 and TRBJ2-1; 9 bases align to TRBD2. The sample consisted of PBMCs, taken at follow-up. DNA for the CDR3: TGTGCCAGCAGTCGCCTTAGCGGGGGCTCCTACAATGAGCAGTTCTTC. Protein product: CASSRLSGGSYNEQFF.